Presented here are 25 T cell receptor beta chains from one specimen sequenced in a study of shared clonotypes between healthy human individuals. Produced via immunoSEQ multiplex PCR; TCRdb's table is partial and in-frame only. The sample contains about 1 million clones, roughly 70% of which appear only once. The material sequenced was memory CD4+ T cells sorted from blood. Subset described: CD45RA-negative fraction. Every receptor here comes from a man between 18 and 29 years old in good health.

This chain uses TRBV9 with TRBJ2-2, with 7 bases matching TRBD1. CDR1 is SGDLS, CDR2 YYNGEE, per germline. Losses at the gene ends were 3 bases for V and 4 bases for J; bases not matched to a gene: 9. The CDR3 is 16 amino acids. CDR3 in DNA: TGTGCCAGCAGCGGACAGGGACCCTCCCCCACCGGGGAGCTGTTTTTT. Translating gives CASSGQGPSPTGELFF. The full variable domain, with the rest looked up from reference TRBV9 and TRBJ2-2, is DSGVTQTPKHLITATGQRVTLRCSPRSGDLSVYWYQQSLDQGLQFLIQYYNGEERAKGNILERFSAQQFPDLHSELNLSSLELGDSALYFCASSGQGPSPTGELFFGEGSRLTVL.

As for this clone: At the DNA level, this CDR3 is encoded by other sequences in the same sample as well. V and J are TRBV5-1 and TRBJ1-1; D call uncertain. V was pared by 0 bases and J by 1 base, with 7 bases between. This CDR3 has 14 residues. Germline V gives CDR1 SGHRS, CDR2 YFSETQ. CDR3 in amino acids: CASSLGPSNTEAFF. The CDR3, as DNA: TGCGCCAGCAGCTTGGGACCGTCGAACACTGAAGCTTTCTTT.

The CDR3 bases are TGTGCCAGTCTCACGACGGGAAGTTTCCTATCGTTGGGTGGCTACACCTTC. Protein product: CASLTTGSFLSLGGYTF. The chain links TRBV19 to TRBJ1-2; D unresolved. Germline assignment: CDR1 LNHDA and CDR2 SQIVND (reference sequence). V lost 8 bases, J lost 7 bases, and 29 bases lay in between. This CDR3 region has 17 residues.

This chain joins TRBV5-6 and TRBJ2-2; the match to TRBD2 covers 7 bases. The V gene end was trimmed by 0 bases and the J gene end by 4 bases; junction bases not matched to a gene: 3. CDR1 and CDR2 from the germline V gene are SGHDT and YYEEEE. The CDR3 extends over 15 amino acids. The CDR3 region is CASSLAAGTTGELFF. The CDR3 DNA sequence: TGTGCCAGCAGCTTGGCAGCGGGGACCACCGGGGAGCTGTTTTTT.

The chain has TRBV6-1 and TRBJ2-1; D not certain. The CDR3 spans 13 residues. CDR1 is MNHNS and CDR2 is SASEGT in the germline V gene. V gave up 4 bases and J gave up 5 bases, with 9 bases separating them. In DNA, the CDR3 is TGTGCCAGCAGTGCAGGCAGAGACAATGAGCAGTTCTTC. Protein sequence: CASSAGRDNEQFF.

The gene calls are TRBV11-2 and TRBJ2-7; D gene uncertain. With 6 bases removed from V and 5 bases from J, the gap between germline ends came to 23 bases. CDR3 length: 16 residues. Germline lookup yields CDR1 SGHAT and CDR2 FQNNGV. The CDR3 DNA follows: TGTGCCAGCAGGGACCTCATAGAAGGTTTGACCCACGAGCAGTACTTC. It specifies CASRDLIEGLTHEQYF. Full variable domain (missing parts from reference TRBV11-2 and TRBJ2-7): EAGVAQSPRYKIIEKRQSVAFWCNPISGHATLYWYQQILGQGPKLLIQFQNNGVVDDSQLPKDRFSAERLKGVDSTLKIQPAKLEDSAVYLCASRDLIEGLTHEQYFGPGTRLTVT.

The V call is TRBV28, the J call TRBJ2-5; a possible D gene is TRBD1 (6 bases). Trimming took off 7 bases at V and 2 bases at J, with 17 bases between the two ends. CDR3 length equals 15 residues. The germline V gene encodes CDR1 MDHEN and CDR2 SYDVKM. The CDR3 DNA reads TGTGCCAGCAACAGCAGGGACACGGTACAAGAGACCCAGTACTTC. This gives the protein CASNSRDTVQETQYF.

This chain connects TRBV15 to TRBJ2-7, with 8 bases aligning to TRBD1. Germline V lookup: CDR1 LNHNV, CDR2 YYDKDF (reference sequence). The CDR3 runs to 14 residues. V was pared by 6 bases and J by 2 bases, with 6 bases of the junction left unmatched. In DNA form, the CDR3 reads TGTGCCACCAGAGAAAGGACAGGGACCTACGAGCAGTACTTC. Translating gives CATRERTGTYEQYF.

The chain links TRBV11-2 to TRBJ2-1; D call uncertain. The germline V gene encodes CDR1 SGHAT and CDR2 FQNNGV. There are 11 residues in the CDR3. The V and J ends lost 3 bases and 8 bases respectively, with 5 bases between them. The CDR3 DNA follows: TGTGCCAGCAGCTTTTACGATGAGCAGTTCTTC. Residues: CASSFYDEQFF. The full variable domain, completed using reference TRBV11-2 and TRBJ2-1, is EAGVAQSPRYKIIEKRQSVAFWCNPISGHATLYWYQQILGQGPKLLIQFQNNGVVDDSQLPKDRFSAERLKGVDSTLKIQPAKLEDSAVYLCASSFYDEQFFGPGTRLTVL.

This sequence joins TRBV23-1 and TRBJ2-7; a weak D match, TRBD2 (6 bases). TRBV23-1 falls under the ORF class, with uncertain function. The V gene lost 0 bases and the J gene lost 2 bases, with 14 bases spanning the gap. The CDR3 has 16 residues. In DNA, the CDR3 is TGCGCCAGCAGTCAATCGAAGGGGACTGTTCCCTACGAGCAGTACTTC. Residues: CASSQSKGTVPYEQYF.

The J gene is TRBJ2-5, the V gene TRBV5-1; D tentatively fits TRBD1 or TRBD2 (5 bases each). CDR3 length: 14 residues. V shed 2 bases and J shed 3 bases, with 11 bases lying between them. CDR1 is SGHRS and CDR2 is YFSETQ in the germline V gene. CDR3 sequence reads: CASSFEGSKETQYF. CDR3 DNA: TGCGCCAGCAGCTTTGAGGGGTCCAAAGAGACCCAGTACTTC.

The chain recombines TRBV6-1 with TRBJ1-2; D is possibly TRBD1 (6 bases). CDR3 length: 13 residues. The V end was cut by 6 bases, the J end by 5 bases, with 13 bases between. CDR1 is MNHNS, CDR2 SASEGT, per germline. CDR3 region: CASSPTGIYGYTF. CDR3 sequence (DNA): TGTGCCAGCAGCCCTACAGGGATTTATGGCTACACCTTC.

J is TRBJ2-3 and V is TRBV6-6; no definite D call. This CDR3 comprises 13 residues. CDR1 MNHNY and CDR2 SVGAGI come from the germline V gene (reference sequence). V lost 6 bases, J lost 0 bases, and 7 bases lay in between. The CDR3 nucleotides read TGTGCCAGCAGCTTCTATAGCACAGATACGCAGTATTTT. Translating it yields CASSFYSTDTQYF.

This clone was found many times. The V call is TRBV7-8, the J call TRBJ1-2; the D is unclear. Looked up from germline, CDR1 is SGHVS and CDR2 is FQNEAQ. The CDR3 is 13 amino acids. The V gene lost 5 bases and the J gene lost 8 bases, with 15 bases spanning the gap. The CDR3 nucleotides read TGTGCCAGCAGCAGCCCCGCCGTTGGAGGCTACACCTTC. Its translation is CASSSPAVGGYTF.

The chain carries TRBV4-1 and TRBJ2-3; D may be TRBD2 (7 bases). Germline CDR1 and CDR2: MGHRA and YSYEKL. Trimming shortened V by 4 bases and J by 2 bases, and 16 bases separated the two germline ends. This CDR3 is 16 amino acids long. DNA for the CDR3: TGCGCCAGCAGCCGGGAGGGCGGGGGCCACACAGATACGCAGTATTTT. This gives the protein CASSREGGGHTDTQYF.

The chain carries TRBV7-2 and TRBJ2-1; TRBD2 matches at 9 bases. CDR3 length: 16 residues. After removal of 5 bases from V and 7 bases from J, the junction contained 12 bases not matched to a gene. In germline, CDR1 is SGHTA, CDR2 FQGNSA. DNA of the CDR3: TGTGCCAGCAGCCGACGTATAGCGGGAGAAAAGAATGAGCAGTTCTTC. Protein sequence: CASSRRIAGEKNEQFF. Combining the CDR3 with reference TRBV7-2 and TRBJ2-1 gives the whole variable domain GAGVSQSPSNKVTEKGKDVELRCDPISGHTALYWYRQSLGQGLEFLIYFQGNSAPDKSGLPSDRFSAERTGGSVSTLTIQRTQQEDSAVYLCASSRRIAGEKNEQFFGPGTRLTVL.

The V and J genes are TRBV5-4 and TRBJ2-1; D tentatively reads TRBD1 or TRBD2 (5 bases each). The CDR3 runs to 13 residues. Germline V gene lookup returns CDR1 SGHNT and CDR2 YYREEE (reference sequence). V was pared by 4 bases and J by 4 bases, with 9 bases between. CDR3 in amino acids: CASSEGRYNEQFF. CDR3 coding DNA: TGTGCCAGCAGCGAGGGGCGTTACAATGAGCAGTTCTTC.

A note on this clone: A far larger clone is one base from this, pointing to a likely read error. Other nucleotide sequences in the sample specify the same CDR3. The chain joins TRBV5-1 to TRBJ2-3; D remains ambiguous. The V gene's germline CDR1 is SGHRS and CDR2 YFSETQ. The CDR3 extends over 11 amino acids. Trimming cost V 0 bases and J 5 bases, with 1 base left between them. In DNA, the CDR3 is TGCGCCAGCAGCTTGGTAGATACGCAGTATTTT. Its translation: CASSLVDTQYF. Filled out from reference TRBV5-1 and TRBJ2-3, the complete variable domain reads KAGVTQTPRYLIKTRGQQVTLSCSPISGHRSVSWYQQTPGQGLQFLFEYFSETQRNKGNFPGRFSGRQFSNSRSEMNVSTLELGDSALYLCASSLVDTQYFGPGTRLTVL.

Written as DNA, the CDR3 is TGTGCCAGCAGTCGGAACCTACAGGGTGGGGGTCAGCCCCAGCATTTT. Its translation is CASSRNLQGGGQPQHF. The rearrangement links TRBV28 to TRBJ1-5; maybe TRBD1 (6 bases). The V gene's germline CDR1 is MDHEN and CDR2 SYDVKM. The CDR3 loop spans 16 amino acids. Trimming shortened V by 5 bases and J by 6 bases, and 20 bases separated the two germline ends.

This clone was counted once. A far larger clone is only one base removed, so a read error is likely. The chain couples TRBV6-5 to TRBJ2-3; D perhaps matches TRBD1 (5 bases). The germline CDR1 and CDR2 sequences are MNHEY and SVGAGI. Trimming shortened V by 4 bases and J by 3 bases, and 17 bases separated the two germline ends. This CDR3 has 16 amino acids. The DNA of the CDR3 is TGTGCCAGCAGTTCGAGACAGTCACCACGGACAGATACGCAGTATTTT. It is translated as CASSSRQSPRTDTQYF.

A word on this clone: The sample holds other DNA sequences that translate to the same CDR3. CDR3 nucleotides: TGTGCCAGCAGCTTAGTCGGAGATACGCAGTATTTT. Residues: CASSLVGDTQYF. V gene TRBV7-6 combines with J gene TRBJ2-3, with D hard to call. V lost 1 base and J 5 bases, leaving 4 bases between the germline ends. The length of the CDR3 is 12 residues. Germline V gene data show CDR1 as SGHVS and CDR2 as FNYEAQ.

The chain has TRBV4-1 and TRBJ2-7; D not resolved. V was trimmed by 0 bases and J by 7 bases, leaving 25 bases between them. Per germline, CDR1 MGHRA and CDR2 YSYEKL. The length of the CDR3 is 18 residues. CDR3 sequence reads: CASSQDYLQAFIYGEQYF. Written as DNA, the CDR3 is TGCGCCAGCAGCCAAGATTATCTGCAGGCCTTCATCTATGGTGAGCAGTACTTC.

This clone was observed at least ten times. The chain couples TRBV18 to TRBJ2-3, with D unresolved. V gave up 0 bases and J gave up 1 base, with 8 bases separating them. The CDR3 contains 15 residues. CDR1 KGHSH and CDR2 LQKENI come from the germline V gene. The CDR3 is CASSPPGGGTDTQYF. CDR3 bases: TGTGCCAGCTCACCACCTGGCGGTGGCACAGATACGCAGTATTTT. Supplemented by reference TRBV18 and TRBJ2-3, the full variable domain reads NAGVMQNPRHLVRRRGQEARLRCSPMKGHSHVYWYRQLPEEGLKFMVYLQKENIIDESGMPKERFSAEFPKEGPSILRIQQVVRGDSAAYFCASSPPGGGTDTQYFGPGTRLTVL.

The rearrangement links TRBV2 to TRBJ2-7; 9 bases are shared with TRBD1. Per the germline V gene, CDR1 is SNHLY and CDR2 is FYNNEI. This CDR3 has 14 residues. The J segment lost 3 bases and the V segment lost 6 bases, leaving 6 bases of the junction unmatched. In nucleotides, the CDR3 is TGTGCCAGCAGCAAGGACAGGGGAGGCTACGAGCAGTACTTC. As protein: CASSKDRGGYEQYF.

The chain joins TRBV11-2 to TRBJ1-3; no clear D. V lost 3 bases, J lost 0 bases, and 15 bases lay in between. The V gene's germline CDR1 is SGHAT and CDR2 FQNNGV. There are 17 residues in the CDR3. CDR3 loop: CASSLGFGGVSGNTIYF. In DNA, the CDR3 is TGTGCCAGCAGCTTGGGTTTCGGTGGCGTCTCTGGAAACACCATATATTTT.